This TCR beta chain was retrieved from a study of shared clonotypes between healthy human individuals. Overall study: With ages of 18 to 49, the donors were two women and a few men. Researchers assigned three CD4 naive, three CD4 memory, two CD8 naive and one CD8 memory plate to each donor.

In the naive CD8 group, cells lacked CD45RO and were positively selected for CCR7, so terminally differentiated effector memory CD45RA+ cells were left out. On this clone: Its target is unknown.

The CDR3 covers 14 residues. Germline V lookup: CDR1 SGHDT, CDR2 YYEEEE. V shed 0 bases and J 10 bases; nucleotides not matched to a gene: 7. General study results and limits: A reduction in generation probabilities was seen for non-shared clonotypes relative to those shared by all four donors.

Original processing notes: ImmunoSEQ junction-only sequences lacked quality scores, so their filtering differed. Produced via immunoSEQ multiplex PCR; TCRdb's table is partial and in-frame only. From that table come the V and J calls and clone size; the DNA was used to work out D and trimming. The data contain about 2 million clones, about 94% of them singletons. V gene TRBV5-6 combines with J gene TRBJ2-1, with 7 bases identical to TRBD2. The receptor was derived from a man aged 18 to 30 in good health. Input material: naive CD8+ T cells sorted from blood. The CDR3 reads CASSLGGAGSEQFF. The CDR3, as DNA: TGTGCCAGCAGCTTGGGTGGAGCGGGATCGGAGCAGTTCTTC.